This is a list of T cell receptor beta chains from one sample in a study of blood T cell repertoires in COVID-19. TCRdb's copy holds only in-frame clones and misses some; the assay was immunoSEQ multiplex PCR. This table has under 500,000 clones, about 85% appearing once. Input material: PBMCs or T cells enriched from blood (not recorded which). The receptors were gathered from a woman under 30 with acute COVID-19. The CDR3 runs from the conserved cysteine through the conserved F or W. A D gene is named only where the DNA matches it firmly. Clone size appears in some rows only: once, few, many, or a class for an expanded clone.

clone_size	d_call	v_call	j_call	cdr3_aa	cdr3_nt
NA	NA	TRBV19	TRBJ2-7	CASTNGGSYEQYF	TGTGCCAGTACCAACGGGGGCTCCTACGAGCAGTACTTC
NA	TRBD1	TRBV6-5	TRBJ1-2	CASTLLGQENYGYTF	TGTGCCAGCACCCTTTTAGGACAGGAAAACTATGGCTACACCTTC
NA	NA	TRBV5-1	TRBJ1-1	CASSWEGVGTEAFF	TGCGCCAGCAGCTGGGAGGGGGTTGGGACTGAAGCTTTCTTT
NA	NA	TRBV19	TRBJ1-3	CASSSGRAGNTIYF	TGTGCCAGTTCGAGCGGGCGCGCTGGAAACACCATATATTTT
NA	TRBD1	TRBV7-3	TRBJ2-1	CASSLNRGSYNEQFF	TGTGCCAGCAGCTTAAACAGGGGCTCCTACAATGAGCAGTTCTTC
NA	NA	TRBV28	TRBJ1-3	CATGWRRSGNTIYF	TGTGCCACAGGTTGGAGGAGATCTGGAAACACCATATATTTT
NA	TRBD1	TRBV3-1/TRBV3-2	TRBJ2-3	CASSHVQGALGTQYF	TGTGCCAGCAGCCATGTCCAGGGGGCTTTGGGTACGCAGTATTTT
NA	TRBD2	TRBV11-2	TRBJ2-1	CASTSGGGNEQFF	TGTGCCAGCACCAGCGGGGGGGGCAATGAGCAGTTCTTC
few	TRBD1	TRBV7-8	TRBJ1-1	CASSITGTGGLGEAFF	TGTGCCAGCAGCATAACCGGGACAGGGGGTCTCGGTGAAGCTTTCTTT
NA	TRBD1	TRBV5-1	TRBJ1-1	CASSRDRANTEAFF	TGCGCCAGCAGCCGGGACAGGGCTAACACTGAAGCTTTCTTT
few	TRBD2	TRBV7-2	TRBJ2-3	CASRKGLAGDTQYF	TGTGCCAGCAGGAAGGGACTAGCGGGAGATACGCAGTATTTT
NA	NA	TRBV3-1/TRBV3-2	TRBJ2-7	CASSPQGFNEQYF	TGTGCCAGCAGCCCCCAGGGGTTTAACGAGCAGTACTTC
NA	NA	TRBV4-1	TRBJ2-7	CASSQDSQGISYEQYF	TGCGCCAGCAGCCAAGATTCCCAGGGGATTTCCTACGAGCAGTACTTC
NA	TRBD1	TRBV28	TRBJ2-5	CASRSPGTGSETQYF	TGTGCCAGCAGGTCACCCGGGACAGGGAGTGAGACCCAGTACTTC
NA	NA	TRBV7-2	TRBJ2-1	CASSLASINEQFF	TGTGCCAGCAGCTTAGCGAGTATCAATGAGCAGTTCTTC
once	NA	TRBV9	TRBJ1-6	CASSVRVTGSPLHF	TGTGCCAGCAGCGTACGGGTGACCGGTTCACCCCTCCACTTT
once	NA	TRBV9	TRBJ2-5	CASSITLQETQYF	TGTGCCAGCTCTATAACTTTACAAGAGACCCAGTACTTC
once	NA	TRBV7-6	TRBJ1-4	CASSYSPNEKLFF	TGTGCCAGCAGCTACTCTCCTAATGAAAAACTGTTTTTT
once	NA	TRBV4-1	TRBJ1-5	CASSQDPSRGGQPQHF	TGCGCCAGCAGCCAAGATCCTTCAAGGGGTGGGCAGCCCCAGCATTTT
NA	TRBD2	TRBV6-5	TRBJ2-1	CASSFPSGRAYNEQFF	TGTGCCAGCAGTTTTCCTAGCGGGAGGGCCTATAATGAGCAGTTCTTC
once	TRBD2	TRBV15	TRBJ2-7	CATSSRRGGRAYEQYF	TGTGCCACCAGCTCAAGACGTGGAGGGAGGGCCTACGAGCAGTACTTC
many	NA	TRBV19	TRBJ1-2	CASSGGRGYTF	TGTGCCAGTAGTGGAGGGAGAGGCTACACCTTC
NA	NA	TRBV20-1	TRBJ2-7	CSAKLVYEQYF	TGCAGTGCTAAACTAGTCTACGAGCAGTACTTC
once	NA	TRBV6-2/TRBV6-3	TRBJ1-2	CASSFDRYFGYTF	TGTGCCAGCAGTTTCGACAGGTATTTCGGCTACACCTTC
few	TRBD1	TRBV10-3	TRBJ1-5	CAISGTGGSDQPQHF	TGTGCCATCAGTGGGACAGGGGGTTCAGATCAGCCCCAGCATTTT
NA	TRBD2	TRBV5-1	TRBJ2-1	CASSPEGLARSRWSYNEQFF	TGCGCCAGCAGCCCGGAGGGACTAGCGAGATCACGGTGGTCCTACAATGAGCAGTTCTTC
NA	NA	TRBV30	TRBJ2-5	CAWNRQYQETQYF	TGTGCCTGGAACCGACAGTACCAAGAGACCCAGTACTTC
once	TRBD2	TRBV11-2	TRBJ2-7	CASSHGTSGSYEQYF	TGTGCCAGCAGCCACGGGACTAGCGGATCCTACGAGCAGTACTTC
NA	TRBD1	TRBV5-4	TRBJ1-2	CASSDPNRGPYGYTF	TGTGCCAGCAGCGACCCGAATAGGGGGCCCTATGGCTACACCTTC
once	NA	TRBV7-2	TRBJ2-3	CASSLDRLGAGTQYF	TGTGCCAGCAGCTTAGATCGGTTGGGTGCCGGGACGCAGTATTTT
once	TRBD2	TRBV7-2	TRBJ2-7	CASSSGRASEQYF	TGTGCCAGCAGCAGCGGGAGGGCCTCCGAGCAGTACTTC
NA	TRBD2	TRBV27	TRBJ2-7	CASGTSATYEQYF	TGTGCCAGTGGGACTAGCGCAACCTACGAGCAGTACTTC
NA	TRBD1	TRBV7-2	TRBJ2-7	CASSLVGQGANEQYF	TGTGCCAGCAGCTTAGTTGGACAGGGGGCTAACGAGCAGTACTTC
NA	TRBD1	TRBV5-1	TRBJ1-6	CASSLETGGSPLHF	TGCGCCAGCAGCCTTGAGACAGGGGGATCACCCCTCCACTTT
once	NA	TRBV19	TRBJ2-1	CASRPTQLSYNEQFF	TGTGCCAGTAGACCCACCCAATTGAGCTACAATGAGCAGTTCTTC
NA	NA	TRBV11-2	TRBJ1-2	CASSLGPLPDYGYTF	TGTGCCAGCAGCTTAGGACCACTACCGGACTATGGCTACACCTTC
NA	TRBD2	TRBV19	TRBJ2-1	CASSIKSGDEQFF	TGTGCCAGTAGTATTAAAAGCGGGGATGAGCAGTTCTTC